The T cell receptor beta chain under discussion was sequenced for a study of STAT3 mutations in large granular lymphocyte leukemia. Study-level information: Roughly half the longitudinally sequenced T-LGLL patients had canonical STAT3 mutations. Study-level points and caveats: In T-cell large granular lymphocyte leukemia, about half of patients showed multiple immunodominant subclonotypes. Sampling intervals varied between patients and samples.

The germline gives CDR1 SGHTA, CDR2 FQGTGA. CDR3 length equals 13 residues. V lost 6 bases to trimming and J lost 7 bases, with 15 bases between them. The assay was immunoSEQ multiplex PCR, and TCRdb's table has in-frame clones only and misses some. The sample lists about 19,000 clones; roughly 90% were seen once. This clone was found a few times. As yet, its antigen is unknown. The chain uses TRBV7-3 and TRBJ1-2; possibly TRBD1 for D (5 bases). This receptor was identified in a man aged 60 to 69 with T-cell large granular lymphocyte leukemia. Some clones in this sample may be carry-over from other donors' samples. Sequenced input: peripheral blood mononuclear cells. In DNA form, the CDR3 reads TGTGCCAGCAGTCCGGGGGTTGAGGGTGGCTACACCTTC. Residues: CASSPGVEGGYTF.